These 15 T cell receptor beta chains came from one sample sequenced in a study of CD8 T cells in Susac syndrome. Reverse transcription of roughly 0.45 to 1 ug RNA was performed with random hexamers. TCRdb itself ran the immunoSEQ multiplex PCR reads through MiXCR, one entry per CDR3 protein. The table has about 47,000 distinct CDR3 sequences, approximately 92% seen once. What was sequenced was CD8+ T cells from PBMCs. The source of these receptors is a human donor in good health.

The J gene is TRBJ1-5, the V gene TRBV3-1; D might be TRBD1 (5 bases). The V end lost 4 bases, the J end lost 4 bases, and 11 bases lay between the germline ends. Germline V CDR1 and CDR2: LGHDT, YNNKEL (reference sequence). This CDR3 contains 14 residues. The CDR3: CASSPRVRNQPQHF. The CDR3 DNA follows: TGTGCCAGCAGCCCCAGGGTGCGGAATCAGCCCCAGCATTTT.

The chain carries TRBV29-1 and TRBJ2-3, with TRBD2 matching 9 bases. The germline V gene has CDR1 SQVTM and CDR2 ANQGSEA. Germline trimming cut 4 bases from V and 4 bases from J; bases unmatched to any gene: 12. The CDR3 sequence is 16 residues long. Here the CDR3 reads CSVASGREGRADTQYF. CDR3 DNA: TGCAGCGTTGCCTCGGGGCGGGAGGGCCGCGCAGATACGCAGTATTTT.

Here the CDR3 reads CASSLSKTGRQFF. The CDR3 bases are TGTGCCAGCAGTTTATCCAAGACAGGGAGGCAGTTCTTC. The chain links TRBV27 to TRBJ2-1; the match to TRBD1 covers 7 bases. Germline V lookup: CDR1 MNHEY, CDR2 SMNVEV (reference sequence). The J segment lost 12 bases and the V segment lost 0 bases, leaving 5 bases of the junction unmatched. This CDR3 region has 13 residues.

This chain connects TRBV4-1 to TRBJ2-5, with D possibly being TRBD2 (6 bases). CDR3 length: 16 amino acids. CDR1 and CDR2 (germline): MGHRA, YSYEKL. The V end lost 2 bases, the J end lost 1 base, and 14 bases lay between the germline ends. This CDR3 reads CASSQPFSGRQETQYF. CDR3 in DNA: TGCGCCAGCAGCCAACCCTTCAGCGGGCGCCAAGAGACCCAGTACTTC.

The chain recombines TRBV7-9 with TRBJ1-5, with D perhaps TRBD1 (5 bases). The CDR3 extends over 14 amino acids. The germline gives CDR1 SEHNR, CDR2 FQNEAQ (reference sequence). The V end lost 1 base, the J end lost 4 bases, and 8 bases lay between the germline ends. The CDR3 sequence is CASSLGGRNQPQHF. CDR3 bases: TGTGCCAGCAGCTTAGGGGGCAGGAATCAGCCCCAGCATTTT.

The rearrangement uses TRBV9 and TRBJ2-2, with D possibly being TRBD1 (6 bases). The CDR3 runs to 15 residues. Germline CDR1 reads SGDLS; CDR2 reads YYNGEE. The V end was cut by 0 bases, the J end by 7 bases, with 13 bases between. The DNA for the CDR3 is TGTGCCAGCAGCGTAGCGAGGACAGCTGGCGGGGAGCTGTTTTTT. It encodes CASSVARTAGGELFF.

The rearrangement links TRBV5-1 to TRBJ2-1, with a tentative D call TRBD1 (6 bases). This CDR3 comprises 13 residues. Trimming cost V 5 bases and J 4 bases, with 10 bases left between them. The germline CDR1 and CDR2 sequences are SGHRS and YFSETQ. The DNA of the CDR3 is TGCGCCAGCAGGGTCAGGGGATACAATGAGCAGTTCTTC. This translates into CASRVRGYNEQFF.

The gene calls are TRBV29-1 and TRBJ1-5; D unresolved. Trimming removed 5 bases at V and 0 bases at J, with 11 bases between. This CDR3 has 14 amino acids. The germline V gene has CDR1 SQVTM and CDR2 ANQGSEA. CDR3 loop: CSVLSPNSNQPQHF. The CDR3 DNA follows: TGCAGCGTTCTCAGTCCTAATAGCAATCAGCCCCAGCATTTT.

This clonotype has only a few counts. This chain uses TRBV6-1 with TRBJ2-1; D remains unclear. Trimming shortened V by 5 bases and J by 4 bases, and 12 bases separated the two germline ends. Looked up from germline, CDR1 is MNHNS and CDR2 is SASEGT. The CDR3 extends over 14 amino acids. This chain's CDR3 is CASSIQSGYNEQFF. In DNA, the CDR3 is TGTGCCAGCAGTATCCAGAGTGGGTACAATGAGCAGTTCTTC.

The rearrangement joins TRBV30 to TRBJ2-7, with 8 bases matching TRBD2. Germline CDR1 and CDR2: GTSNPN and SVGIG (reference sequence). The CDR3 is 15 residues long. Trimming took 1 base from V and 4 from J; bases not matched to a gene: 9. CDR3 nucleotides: TGTGCCTGGAGTGGCCTCGGGGGGGCCTTATACGAGCAGTACTTC. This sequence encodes CAWSGLGGALYEQYF.

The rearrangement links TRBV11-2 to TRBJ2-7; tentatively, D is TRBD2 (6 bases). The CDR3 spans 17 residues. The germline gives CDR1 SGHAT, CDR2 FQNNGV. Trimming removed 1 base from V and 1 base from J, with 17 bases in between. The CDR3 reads CASSLAGGWAGSYEQYF. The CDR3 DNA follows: TGTGCCAGCAGCTTAGCTGGGGGGTGGGCAGGATCCTACGAGCAGTACTTC.

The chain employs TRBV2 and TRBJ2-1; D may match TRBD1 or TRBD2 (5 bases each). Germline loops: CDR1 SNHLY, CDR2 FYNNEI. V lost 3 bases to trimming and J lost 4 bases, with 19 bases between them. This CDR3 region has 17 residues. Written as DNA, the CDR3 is TGTGCCAGCAGTGAGGCCTCGGGGACGGGGCCGTACAATGAGCAGTTCTTC. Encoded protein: CASSEASGTGPYNEQFF.

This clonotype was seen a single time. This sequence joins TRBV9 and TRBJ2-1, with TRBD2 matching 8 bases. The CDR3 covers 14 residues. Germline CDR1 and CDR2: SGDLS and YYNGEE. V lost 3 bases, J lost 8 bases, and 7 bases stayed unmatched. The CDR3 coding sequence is TGTGCCAGCAGCGATCGGGGGGGAGCTGATGAGCAGTTCTTC. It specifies CASSDRGGADEQFF.

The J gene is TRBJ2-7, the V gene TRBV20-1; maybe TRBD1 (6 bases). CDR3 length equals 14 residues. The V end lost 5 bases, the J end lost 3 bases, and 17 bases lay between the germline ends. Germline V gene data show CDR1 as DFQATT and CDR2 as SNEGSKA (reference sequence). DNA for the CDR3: TGCAGTGCTTCGGGACACCTAAGTCGCTACGAGCAGTACTTC. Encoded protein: CSASGHLSRYEQYF.

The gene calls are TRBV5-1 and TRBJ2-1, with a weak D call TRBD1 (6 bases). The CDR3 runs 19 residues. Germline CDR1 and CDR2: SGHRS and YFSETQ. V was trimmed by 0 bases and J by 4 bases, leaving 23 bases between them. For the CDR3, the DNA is TGCGCCAGCAGCTTGGAGGGCGACAGGCCGTCCTCTACTTACAATGAGCAGTTCTTC. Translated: CASSLEGDRPSSTYNEQFF. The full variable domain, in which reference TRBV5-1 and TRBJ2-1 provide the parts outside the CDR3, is KAGVTQTPRYLIKTRGQQVTLSCSPISGHRSVSWYQQTPGQGLQFLFEYFSETQRNKGNFPGRFSGRQFSNSRSEMNVSTLELGDSALYLCASSLEGDRPSSTYNEQFFGPGTRLTVL.